This T cell receptor (beta chain) was identified during a study of shared clonotypes between healthy human individuals. General study results and limits: Four donors had 4% to 6.5% of their naive CD4 clonotypes in common.

The ends were cut back, 3 bases at V and 2 bases at J, with 10 bases in the middle. The germline V gene has CDR1 GTSNPN and CDR2 SVGIG (reference sequence). The CDR3 runs to 13 residues. Recent vaccinations or acute infections were absent in the healthy HIV-negative adult donors. Worth noting for this clone: The antigen remains unidentified.

An even split of each subset's genomic DNA across several immunoSEQ plates was performed. Assay: immunoSEQ multiplex PCR; the TCRdb copy retains only in-frame clones and omits some. The repertoire holds a few million clones, with 80% to 95% as singletons. The clonotype originates from a man between 18 and 35 years old in good health. Some clones in this sample may be carry-over from other donors' samples. Sequenced material: naive CD4+ T cells from PBMCs. Described subset: CD45RA+ positively selected. The chain combines TRBV30 with TRBJ2-5; D may be TRBD1 (8 bases). CDR3 nucleotide sequence: TGTGCCTGGAGACAGGGGGGGCAAGAGACCCAGTACTTC. It specifies CAWRQGGQETQYF. The full variable domain, rest sourced from reference TRBV30 and TRBJ2-5, is SQTIHQWPATLVQPVGSPLSLECTVEGTSNPNLYWYRQAAGRGLQLLFYSVGIGQISSEVPQNLSASRPQDRQFILSSKKLLLSDSGFYLCAWRQGGQETQYFGPGTRLLVL.